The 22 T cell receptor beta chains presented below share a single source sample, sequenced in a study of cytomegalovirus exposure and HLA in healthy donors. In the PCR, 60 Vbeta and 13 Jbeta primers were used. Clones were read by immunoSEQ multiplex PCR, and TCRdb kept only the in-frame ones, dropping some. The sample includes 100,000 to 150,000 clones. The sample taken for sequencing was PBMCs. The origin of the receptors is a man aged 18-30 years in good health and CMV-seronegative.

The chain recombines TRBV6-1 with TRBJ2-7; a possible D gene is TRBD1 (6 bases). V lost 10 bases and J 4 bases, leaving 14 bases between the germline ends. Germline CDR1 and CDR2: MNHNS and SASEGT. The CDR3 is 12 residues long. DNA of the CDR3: TGTGCCATCAGGGGCTTTTCTTACGAGCAGTACTTC. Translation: CAIRGFSYEQYF.

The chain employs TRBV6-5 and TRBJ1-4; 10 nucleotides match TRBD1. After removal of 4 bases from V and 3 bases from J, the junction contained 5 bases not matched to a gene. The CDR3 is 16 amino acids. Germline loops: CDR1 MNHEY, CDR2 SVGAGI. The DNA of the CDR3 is TGTGCCAGCAGTTCCGACAGGGGGCATGCTAATGAAAAACTGTTTTTT. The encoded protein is CASSSDRGHANEKLFF.

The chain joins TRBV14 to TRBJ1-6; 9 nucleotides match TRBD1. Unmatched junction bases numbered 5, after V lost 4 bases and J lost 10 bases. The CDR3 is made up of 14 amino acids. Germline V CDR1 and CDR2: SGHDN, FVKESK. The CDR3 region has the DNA TGTGCCAGCAGCCTTACAGGGGGCAGCTCACCCCTCCACTTT. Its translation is CASSLTGGSSPLHF.

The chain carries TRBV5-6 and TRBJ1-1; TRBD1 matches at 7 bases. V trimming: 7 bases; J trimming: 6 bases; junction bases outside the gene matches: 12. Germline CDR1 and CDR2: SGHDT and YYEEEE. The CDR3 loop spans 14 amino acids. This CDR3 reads CASGSGQLGAEAFF. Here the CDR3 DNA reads TGTGCCAGCGGCTCGGGACAGCTGGGGGCTGAAGCTTTCTTT.

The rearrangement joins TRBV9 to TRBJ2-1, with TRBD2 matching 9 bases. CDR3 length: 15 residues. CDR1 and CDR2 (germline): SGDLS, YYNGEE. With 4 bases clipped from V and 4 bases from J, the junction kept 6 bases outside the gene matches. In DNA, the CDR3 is TGTGCCAGCAGCCCGCGACTAGCGGATTACAATGAGCAGTTCTTC. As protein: CASSPRLADYNEQFF.

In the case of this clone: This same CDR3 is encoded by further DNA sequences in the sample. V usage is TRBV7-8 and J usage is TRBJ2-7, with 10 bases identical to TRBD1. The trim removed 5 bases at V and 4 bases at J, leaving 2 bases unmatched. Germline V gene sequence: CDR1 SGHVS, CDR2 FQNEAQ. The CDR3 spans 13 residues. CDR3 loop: CASSPDRGYEQYF. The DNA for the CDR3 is TGTGCCAGCAGCCCGGACAGGGGGTACGAGCAGTACTTC.

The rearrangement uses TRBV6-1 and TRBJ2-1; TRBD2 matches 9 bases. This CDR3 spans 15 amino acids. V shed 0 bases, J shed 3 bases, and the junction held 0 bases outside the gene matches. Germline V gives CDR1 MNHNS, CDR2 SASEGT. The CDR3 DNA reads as TGTGCCAGCAGTGAAGCAGCGGGAGGCTACAATGAGCAGTTCTTC. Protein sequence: CASSEAAGGYNEQFF.

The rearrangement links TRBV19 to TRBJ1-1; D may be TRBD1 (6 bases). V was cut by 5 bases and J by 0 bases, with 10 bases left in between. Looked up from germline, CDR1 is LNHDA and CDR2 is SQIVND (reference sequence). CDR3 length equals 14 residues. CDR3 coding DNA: TGTGCCAGTAGTTTCGGACAGATGAACACTGAAGCTTTCTTT. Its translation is CASSFGQMNTEAFF.

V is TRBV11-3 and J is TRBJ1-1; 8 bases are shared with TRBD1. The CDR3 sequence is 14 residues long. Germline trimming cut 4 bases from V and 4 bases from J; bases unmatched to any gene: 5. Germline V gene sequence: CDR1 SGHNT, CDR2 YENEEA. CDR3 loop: CASSSRTGSTEAFF. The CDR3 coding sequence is TGTGCCAGCAGCTCCAGGACAGGGAGCACTGAAGCTTTCTTT.

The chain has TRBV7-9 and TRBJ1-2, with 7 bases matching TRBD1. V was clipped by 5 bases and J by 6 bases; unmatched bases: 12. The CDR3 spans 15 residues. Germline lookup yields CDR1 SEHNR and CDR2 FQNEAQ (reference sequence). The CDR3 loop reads CASSRDRVMLDGYTF. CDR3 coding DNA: TGTGCCAGCAGCCGCGACAGGGTAATGTTGGATGGCTACACCTTC.

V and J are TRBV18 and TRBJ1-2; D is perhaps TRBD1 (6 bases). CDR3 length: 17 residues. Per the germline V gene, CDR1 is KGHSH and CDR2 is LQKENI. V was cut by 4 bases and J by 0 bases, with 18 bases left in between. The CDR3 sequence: CASSLRDTGSANYGYTF. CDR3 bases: TGTGCCAGCTCACTCCGGGACACCGGATCAGCTAACTATGGCTACACCTTC.

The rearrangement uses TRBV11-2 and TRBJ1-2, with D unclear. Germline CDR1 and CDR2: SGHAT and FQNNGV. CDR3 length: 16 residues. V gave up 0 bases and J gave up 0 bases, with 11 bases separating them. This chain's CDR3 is CASSLEAAIANYGYTF. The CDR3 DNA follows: TGTGCCAGCAGCTTAGAGGCGGCTATAGCTAACTATGGCTACACCTTC.

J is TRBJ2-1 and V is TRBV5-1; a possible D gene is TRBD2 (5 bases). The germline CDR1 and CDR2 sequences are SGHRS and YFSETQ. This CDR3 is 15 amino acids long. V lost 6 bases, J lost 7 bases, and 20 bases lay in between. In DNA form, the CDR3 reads TGCGCCAGCATTGCCGGACCCGGGATAGGTAATGAGCAGTTCTTC. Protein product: CASIAGPGIGNEQFF.

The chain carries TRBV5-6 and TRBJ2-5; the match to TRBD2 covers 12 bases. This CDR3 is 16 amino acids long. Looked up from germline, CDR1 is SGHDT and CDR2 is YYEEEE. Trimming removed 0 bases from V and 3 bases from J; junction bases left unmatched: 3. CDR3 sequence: CASSLVGLAGKETQYF. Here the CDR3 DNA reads TGTGCCAGCAGCTTGGTAGGACTAGCGGGGAAAGAGACCCAGTACTTC.

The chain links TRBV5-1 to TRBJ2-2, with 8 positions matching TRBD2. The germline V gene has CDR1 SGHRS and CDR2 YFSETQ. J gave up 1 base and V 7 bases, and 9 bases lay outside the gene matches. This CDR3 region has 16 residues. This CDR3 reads CASGPLAGGNTGELFF. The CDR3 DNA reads TGCGCCAGCGGGCCACTGGCGGGAGGGAACACCGGGGAGCTGTTTTTT. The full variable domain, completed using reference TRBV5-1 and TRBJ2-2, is KAGVTQTPRYLIKTRGQQVTLSCSPISGHRSVSWYQQTPGQGLQFLFEYFSETQRNKGNFPGRFSGRQFSNSRSEMNVSTLELGDSALYLCASGPLAGGNTGELFFGEGSRLTVL.

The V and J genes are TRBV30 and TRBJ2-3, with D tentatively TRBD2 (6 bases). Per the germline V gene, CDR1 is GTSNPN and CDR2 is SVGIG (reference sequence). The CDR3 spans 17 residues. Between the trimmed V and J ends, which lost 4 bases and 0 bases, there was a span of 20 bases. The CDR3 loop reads CAWTSLPDYSSTDTQYF. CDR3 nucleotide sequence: TGTGCCTGGACCTCATTACCGGACTATTCTAGCACAGATACGCAGTATTTT.

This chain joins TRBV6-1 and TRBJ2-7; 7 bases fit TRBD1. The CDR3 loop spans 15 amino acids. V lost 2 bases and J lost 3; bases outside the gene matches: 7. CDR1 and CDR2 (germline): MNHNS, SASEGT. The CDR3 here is CASSEKASGGYEQYF. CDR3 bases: TGTGCCAGCAGTGAAAAGGCCTCAGGGGGCTACGAGCAGTACTTC.

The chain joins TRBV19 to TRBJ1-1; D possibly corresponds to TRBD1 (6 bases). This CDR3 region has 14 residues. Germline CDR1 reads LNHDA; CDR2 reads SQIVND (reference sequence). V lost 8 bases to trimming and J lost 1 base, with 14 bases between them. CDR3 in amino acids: CASGILQGNTEAFF. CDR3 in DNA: TGTGCCAGTGGAATATTACAGGGGAACACTGAAGCTTTCTTT. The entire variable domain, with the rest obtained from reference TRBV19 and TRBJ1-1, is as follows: DGGITQSPKYLFRKEGQNVTLSCEQNLNHDAMYWYRQDPGQGLRLIYYSQIVNDFQKGDIAEGYSVSREKKESFPLTVTSAQKNPTAFYLCASGILQGNTEAFFGQGTRLTVV.

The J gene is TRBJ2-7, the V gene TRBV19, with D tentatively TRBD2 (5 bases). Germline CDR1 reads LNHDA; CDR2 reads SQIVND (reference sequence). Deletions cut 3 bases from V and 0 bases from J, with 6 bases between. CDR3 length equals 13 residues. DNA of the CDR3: TGTGCCAGTAGTATGGACTCCTCCTACGAGCAGTACTTC. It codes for CASSMDSSYEQYF.

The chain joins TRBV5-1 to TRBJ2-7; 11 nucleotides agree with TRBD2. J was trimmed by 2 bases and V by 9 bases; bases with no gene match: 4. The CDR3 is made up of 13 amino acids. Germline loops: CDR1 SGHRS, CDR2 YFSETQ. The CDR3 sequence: CATRLAGTYEQYF. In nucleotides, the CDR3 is TGCGCCACTCGACTAGCGGGAACCTACGAGCAGTACTTC. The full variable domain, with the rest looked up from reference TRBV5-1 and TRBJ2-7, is KAGVTQTPRYLIKTRGQQVTLSCSPISGHRSVSWYQQTPGQGLQFLFEYFSETQRNKGNFPGRFSGRQFSNSRSEMNVSTLELGDSALYLCATRLAGTYEQYFGPGTRLTVT.

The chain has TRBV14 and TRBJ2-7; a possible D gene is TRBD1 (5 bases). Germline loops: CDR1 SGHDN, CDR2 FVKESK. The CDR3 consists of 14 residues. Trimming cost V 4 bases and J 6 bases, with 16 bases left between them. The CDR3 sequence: CASSPTEVWSEQYF. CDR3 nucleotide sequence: TGTGCCAGCAGCCCGACAGAAGTTTGGAGCGAGCAGTACTTC.

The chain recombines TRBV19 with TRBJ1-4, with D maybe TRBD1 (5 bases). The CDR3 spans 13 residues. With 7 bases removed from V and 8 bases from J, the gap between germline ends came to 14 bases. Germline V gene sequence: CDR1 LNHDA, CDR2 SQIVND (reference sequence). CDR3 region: CASTGLGLEKLFF. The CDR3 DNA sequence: TGTGCCAGTACAGGGTTGGGGTTGGAAAAACTGTTTTTT. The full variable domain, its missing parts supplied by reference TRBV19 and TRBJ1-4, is DGGITQSPKYLFRKEGQNVTLSCEQNLNHDAMYWYRQDPGQGLRLIYYSQIVNDFQKGDIAEGYSVSREKKESFPLTVTSAQKNPTAFYLCASTGLGLEKLFFGSGTQLSVL.